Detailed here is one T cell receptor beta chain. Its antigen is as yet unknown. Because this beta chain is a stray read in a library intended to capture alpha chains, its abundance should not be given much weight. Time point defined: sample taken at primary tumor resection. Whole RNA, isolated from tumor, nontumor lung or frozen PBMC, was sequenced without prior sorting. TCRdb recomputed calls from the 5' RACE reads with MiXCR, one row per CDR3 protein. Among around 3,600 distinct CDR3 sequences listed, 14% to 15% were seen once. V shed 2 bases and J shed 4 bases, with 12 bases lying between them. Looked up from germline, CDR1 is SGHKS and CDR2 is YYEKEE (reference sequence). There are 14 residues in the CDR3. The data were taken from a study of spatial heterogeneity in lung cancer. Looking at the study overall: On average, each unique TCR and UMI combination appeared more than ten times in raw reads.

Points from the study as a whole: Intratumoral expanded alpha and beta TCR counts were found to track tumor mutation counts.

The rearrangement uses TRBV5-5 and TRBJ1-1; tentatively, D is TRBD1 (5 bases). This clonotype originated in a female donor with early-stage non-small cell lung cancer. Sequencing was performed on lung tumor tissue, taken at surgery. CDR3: CASSFTPRGTEAFF. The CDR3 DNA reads TGTGCCAGCAGCTTCACTCCGAGGGGCACTGAAGCTTTCTTT.